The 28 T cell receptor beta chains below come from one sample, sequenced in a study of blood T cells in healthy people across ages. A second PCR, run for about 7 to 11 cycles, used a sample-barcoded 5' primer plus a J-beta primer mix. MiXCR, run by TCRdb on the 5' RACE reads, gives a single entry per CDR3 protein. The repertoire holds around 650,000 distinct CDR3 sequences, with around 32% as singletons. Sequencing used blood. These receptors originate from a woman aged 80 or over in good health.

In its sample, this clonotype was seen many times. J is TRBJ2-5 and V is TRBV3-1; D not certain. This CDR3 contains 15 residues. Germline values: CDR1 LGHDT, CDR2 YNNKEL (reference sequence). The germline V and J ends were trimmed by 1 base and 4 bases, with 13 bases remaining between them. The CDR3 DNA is TGTGCCAGCAGCCAAGTGTACCCCGAGGTAGAGACCCAGTACTTC. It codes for CASSQVYPEVETQYF.

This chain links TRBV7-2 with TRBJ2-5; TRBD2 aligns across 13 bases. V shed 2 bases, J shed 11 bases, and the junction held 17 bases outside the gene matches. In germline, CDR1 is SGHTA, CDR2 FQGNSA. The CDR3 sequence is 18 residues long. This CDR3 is CASSLTSRLAGGSDEQYF. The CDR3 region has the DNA TGTGCCAGCAGCTTAACCAGCCGACTAGCGGGAGGCTCTGATGAGCAGTACTTC.

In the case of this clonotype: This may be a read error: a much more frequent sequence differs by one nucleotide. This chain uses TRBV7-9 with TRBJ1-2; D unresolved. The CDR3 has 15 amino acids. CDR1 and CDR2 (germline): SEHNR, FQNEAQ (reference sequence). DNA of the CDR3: TGTGCCAGCAGCTTAGCGGAAACTCCTAACTATGACTACACCTTC. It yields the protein CASSLAETPNYDYTF.

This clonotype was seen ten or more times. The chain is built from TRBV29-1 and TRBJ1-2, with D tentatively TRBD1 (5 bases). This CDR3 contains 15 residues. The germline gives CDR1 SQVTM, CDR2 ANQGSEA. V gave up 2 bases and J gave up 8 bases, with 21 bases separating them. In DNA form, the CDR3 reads TGCAGCGTTGAACATACTCCGGACAAACGACAGGGCTACACCTTC. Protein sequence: CSVEHTPDKRQGYTF.

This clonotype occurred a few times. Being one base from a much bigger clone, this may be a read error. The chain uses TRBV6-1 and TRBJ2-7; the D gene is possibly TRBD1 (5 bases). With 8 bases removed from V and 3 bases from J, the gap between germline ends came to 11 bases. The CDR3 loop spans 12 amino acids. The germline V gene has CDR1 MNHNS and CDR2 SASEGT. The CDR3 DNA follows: TGTGCCAGCCAGGGCAGGAGCTACGAGCAGTACTTC. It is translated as CASQGRSYEQYF.

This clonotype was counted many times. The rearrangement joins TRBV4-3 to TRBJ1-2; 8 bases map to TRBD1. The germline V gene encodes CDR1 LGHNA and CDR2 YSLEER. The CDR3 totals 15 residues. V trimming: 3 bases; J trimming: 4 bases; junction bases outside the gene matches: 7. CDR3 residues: CASSQTGVGGYGYTF. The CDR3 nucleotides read TGCGCCAGCAGCCAGACAGGGGTAGGAGGCTATGGCTACACCTTC.

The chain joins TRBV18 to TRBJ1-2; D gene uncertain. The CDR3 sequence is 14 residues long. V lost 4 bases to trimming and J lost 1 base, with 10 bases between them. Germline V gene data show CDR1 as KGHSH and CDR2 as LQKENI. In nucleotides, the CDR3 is TGTGCCAGCTCACAGAAGCTAAATAACTATGGCTACACCTTC. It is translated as CASSQKLNNYGYTF.

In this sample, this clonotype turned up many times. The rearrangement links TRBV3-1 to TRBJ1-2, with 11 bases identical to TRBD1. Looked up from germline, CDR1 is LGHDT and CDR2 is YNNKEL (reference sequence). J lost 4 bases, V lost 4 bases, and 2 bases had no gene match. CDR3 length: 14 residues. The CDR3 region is CASSLDRGLYGYTF. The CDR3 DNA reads TGTGCCAGCAGCCTGGACAGGGGGCTCTATGGCTACACCTTC.

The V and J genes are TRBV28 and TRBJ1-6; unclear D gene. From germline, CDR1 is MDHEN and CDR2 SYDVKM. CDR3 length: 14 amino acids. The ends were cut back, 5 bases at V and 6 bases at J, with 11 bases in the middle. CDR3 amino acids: CASSQRLTNSPLHF. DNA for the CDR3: TGTGCCAGCAGTCAGAGACTGACTAATTCACCCCTCCACTTT.

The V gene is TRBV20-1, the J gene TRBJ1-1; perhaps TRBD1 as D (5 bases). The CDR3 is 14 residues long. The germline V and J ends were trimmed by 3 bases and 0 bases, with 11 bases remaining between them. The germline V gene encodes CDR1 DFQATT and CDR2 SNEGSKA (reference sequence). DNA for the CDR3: TGCAGTGCTAGCCGCGGGGCCGTGAACACTGAAGCTTTCTTT. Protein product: CSASRGAVNTEAFF.

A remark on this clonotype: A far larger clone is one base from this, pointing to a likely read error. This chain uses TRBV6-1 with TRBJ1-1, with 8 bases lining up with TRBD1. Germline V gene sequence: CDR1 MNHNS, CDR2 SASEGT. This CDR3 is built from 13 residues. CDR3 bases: TGTGCCAGCAGTCTGACAGGGGACACTGAAGCTTGCTTT. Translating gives CASSLTGDTEACF.

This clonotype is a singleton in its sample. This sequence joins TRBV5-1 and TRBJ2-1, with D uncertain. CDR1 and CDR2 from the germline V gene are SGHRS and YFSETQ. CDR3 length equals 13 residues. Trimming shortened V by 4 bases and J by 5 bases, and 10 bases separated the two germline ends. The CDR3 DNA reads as TGCGCCAGCAGCCTGAAGACGGACAATGAGCAGTTCTTC. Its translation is CASSLKTDNEQFF.

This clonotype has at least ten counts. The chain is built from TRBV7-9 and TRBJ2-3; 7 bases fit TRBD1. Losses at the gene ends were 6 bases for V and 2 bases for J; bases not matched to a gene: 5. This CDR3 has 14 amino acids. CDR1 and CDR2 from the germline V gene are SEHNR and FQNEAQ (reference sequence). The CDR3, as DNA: TGTGCCAGCAGACCACAGGGGACCACAGATACGCAGTATTTT. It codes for CASRPQGTTDTQYF.

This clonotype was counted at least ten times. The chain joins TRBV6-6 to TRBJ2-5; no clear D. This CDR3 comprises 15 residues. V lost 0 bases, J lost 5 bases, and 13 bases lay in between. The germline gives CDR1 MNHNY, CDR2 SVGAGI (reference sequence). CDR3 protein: CASSYSSTPPETQYF. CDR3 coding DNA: TGTGCCAGCAGTTACTCCTCGACTCCGCCGGAGACCCAGTACTTC.

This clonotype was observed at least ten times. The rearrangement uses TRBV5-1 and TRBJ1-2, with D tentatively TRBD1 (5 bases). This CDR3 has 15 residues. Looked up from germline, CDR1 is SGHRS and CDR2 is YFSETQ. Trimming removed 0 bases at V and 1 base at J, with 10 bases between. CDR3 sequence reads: CASSLEGTGNYGYTF. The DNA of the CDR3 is TGCGCCAGCAGCTTGGAGGGGACCGGTAACTATGGCTACACCTTC.

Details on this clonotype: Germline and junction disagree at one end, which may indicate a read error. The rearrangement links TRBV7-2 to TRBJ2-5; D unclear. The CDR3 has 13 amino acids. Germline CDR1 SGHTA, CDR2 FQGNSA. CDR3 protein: CAGSPAYQETQYF. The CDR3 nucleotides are TGTGCCGGCAGCCCTGCGTACCAAGAGACCCAGTACTTC.

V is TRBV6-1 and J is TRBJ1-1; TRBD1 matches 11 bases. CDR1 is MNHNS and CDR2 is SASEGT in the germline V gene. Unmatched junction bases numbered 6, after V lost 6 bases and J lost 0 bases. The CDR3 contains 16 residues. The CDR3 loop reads CASRRDRGGMNTEAFF. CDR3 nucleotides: TGTGCCAGCAGGAGGGACAGGGGGGGGATGAACACTGAAGCTTTCTTT.

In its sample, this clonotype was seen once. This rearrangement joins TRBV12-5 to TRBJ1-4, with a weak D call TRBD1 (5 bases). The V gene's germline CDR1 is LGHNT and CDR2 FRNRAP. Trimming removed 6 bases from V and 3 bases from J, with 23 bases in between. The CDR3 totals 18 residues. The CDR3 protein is CASGQGTKRRGANEKLFF. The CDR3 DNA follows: TGTGCTAGTGGCCAGGGAACCAAGCGTAGAGGGGCTAATGAAAAACTGTTTTTT.

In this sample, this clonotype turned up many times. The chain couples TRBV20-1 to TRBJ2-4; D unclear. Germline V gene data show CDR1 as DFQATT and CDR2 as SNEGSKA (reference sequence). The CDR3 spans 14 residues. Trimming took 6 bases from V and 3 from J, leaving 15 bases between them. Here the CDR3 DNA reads TGCAGTGCAGAGACACCCGGAGACAAAAACATTCAGTACTTC. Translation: CSAETPGDKNIQYF.

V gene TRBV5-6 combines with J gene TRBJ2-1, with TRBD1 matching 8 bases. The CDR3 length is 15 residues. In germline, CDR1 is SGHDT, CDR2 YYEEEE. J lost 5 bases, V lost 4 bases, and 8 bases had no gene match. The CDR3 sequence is CASSAMGQDNNEQFF. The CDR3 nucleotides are TGTGCCAGCAGCGCCATGGGACAGGATAACAATGAGCAGTTCTTC.

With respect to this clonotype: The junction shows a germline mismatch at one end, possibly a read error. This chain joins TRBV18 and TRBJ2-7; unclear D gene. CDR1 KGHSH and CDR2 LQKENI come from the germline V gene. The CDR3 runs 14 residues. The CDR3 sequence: CTSSPSARSYEQYF. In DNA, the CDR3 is TGTACCAGCTCACCAAGTGCCAGATCCTACGAGCAGTACTTC.

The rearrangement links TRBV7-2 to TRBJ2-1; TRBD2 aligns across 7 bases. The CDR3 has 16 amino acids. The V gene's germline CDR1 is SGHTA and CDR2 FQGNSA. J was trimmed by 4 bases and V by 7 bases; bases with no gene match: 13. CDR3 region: CASTNPAGVGYNEQFF. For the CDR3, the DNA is TGTGCCAGCACAAATCCGGCGGGGGTAGGTTACAATGAGCAGTTCTTC.

This CDR3 is CASSPSRGNTGELFF. CDR3 bases: TGTGCCAGCAGTCCCTCGCGGGGAAACACCGGGGAGCTGTTTTTT. V and J are TRBV28 and TRBJ2-2; possibly TRBD2 for D (6 bases). The CDR3 loop spans 15 amino acids. CDR1 and CDR2 (germline): MDHEN, SYDVKM. The germline V and J ends were trimmed by 5 bases and 2 bases, with 12 bases remaining between them.

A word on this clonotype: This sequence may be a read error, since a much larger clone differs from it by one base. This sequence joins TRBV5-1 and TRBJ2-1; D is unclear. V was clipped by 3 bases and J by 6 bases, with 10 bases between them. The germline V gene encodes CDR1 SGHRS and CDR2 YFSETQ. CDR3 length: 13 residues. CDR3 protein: CASSSPTRNEQFF. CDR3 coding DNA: TGCGCCAGCAGCTCGCCGACTCGCAATGAGCAGTTCTTC.

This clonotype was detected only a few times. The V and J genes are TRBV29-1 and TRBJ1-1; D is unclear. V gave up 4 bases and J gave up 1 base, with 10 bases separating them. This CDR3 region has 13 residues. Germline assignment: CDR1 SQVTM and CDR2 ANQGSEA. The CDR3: CSVVGAANTEAFF. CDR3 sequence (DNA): TGCAGCGTTGTCGGAGCAGCGAACACTGAAGCTTTCTTT.

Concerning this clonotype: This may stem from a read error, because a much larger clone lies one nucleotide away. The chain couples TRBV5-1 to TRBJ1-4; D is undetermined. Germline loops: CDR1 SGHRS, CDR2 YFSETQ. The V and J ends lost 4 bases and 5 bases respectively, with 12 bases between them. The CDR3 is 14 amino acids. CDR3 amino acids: CASSLNPPNEKLFF. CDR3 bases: TGCGCCAGCAGCCTCAACCCTCCCAATGAAAAACTGTTTTTT.

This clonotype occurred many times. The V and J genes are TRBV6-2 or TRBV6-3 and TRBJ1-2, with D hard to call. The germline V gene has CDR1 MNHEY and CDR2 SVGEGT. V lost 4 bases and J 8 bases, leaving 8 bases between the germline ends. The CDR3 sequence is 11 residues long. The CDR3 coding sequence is TGTGCCAGCAGTTGGATGAACGGCTACACCTTC. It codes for CASSWMNGYTF.

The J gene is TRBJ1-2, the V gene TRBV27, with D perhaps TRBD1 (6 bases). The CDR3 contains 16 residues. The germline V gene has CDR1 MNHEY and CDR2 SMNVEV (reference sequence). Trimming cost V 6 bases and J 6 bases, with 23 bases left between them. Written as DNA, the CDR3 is TGTGCCAGCAGATTCTTCCCCGTGAGGGGGAGGGATGGCTACACCTTC. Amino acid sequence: CASRFFPVRGRDGYTF.